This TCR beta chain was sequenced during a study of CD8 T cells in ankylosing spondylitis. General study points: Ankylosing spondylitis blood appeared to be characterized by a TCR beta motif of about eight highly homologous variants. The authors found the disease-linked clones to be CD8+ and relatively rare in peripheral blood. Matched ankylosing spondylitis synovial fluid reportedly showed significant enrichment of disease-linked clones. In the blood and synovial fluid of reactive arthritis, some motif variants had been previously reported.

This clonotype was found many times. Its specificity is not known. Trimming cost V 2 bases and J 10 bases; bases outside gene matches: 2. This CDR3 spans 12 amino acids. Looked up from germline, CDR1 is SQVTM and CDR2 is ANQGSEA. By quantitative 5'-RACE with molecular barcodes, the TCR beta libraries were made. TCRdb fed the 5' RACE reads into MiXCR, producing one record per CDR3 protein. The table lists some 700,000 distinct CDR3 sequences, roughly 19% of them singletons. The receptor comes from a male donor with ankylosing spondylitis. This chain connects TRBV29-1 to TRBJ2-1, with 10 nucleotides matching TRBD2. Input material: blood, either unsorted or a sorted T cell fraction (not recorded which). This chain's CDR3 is CSVERLAGEQFF. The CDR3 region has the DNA TGCAGCGTTGAACGACTAGCGGGCGAGCAGTTCTTC.